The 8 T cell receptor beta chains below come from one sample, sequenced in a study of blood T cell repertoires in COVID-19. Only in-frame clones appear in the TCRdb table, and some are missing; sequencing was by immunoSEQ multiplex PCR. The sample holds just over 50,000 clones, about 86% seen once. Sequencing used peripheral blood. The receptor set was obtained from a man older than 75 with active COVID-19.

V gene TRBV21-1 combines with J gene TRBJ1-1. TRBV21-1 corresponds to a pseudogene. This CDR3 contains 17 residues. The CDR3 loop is CASSKAAQDNRGTEAFF. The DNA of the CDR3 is TGTGCCAGCAGCAAAGCGGCACAGGACAACCGGGGGACTGAAGCTTTCTTT.

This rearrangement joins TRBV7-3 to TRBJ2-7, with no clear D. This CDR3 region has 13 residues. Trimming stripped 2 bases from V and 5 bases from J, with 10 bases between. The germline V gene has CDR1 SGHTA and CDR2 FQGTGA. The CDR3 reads CASSLRVRDEQYF. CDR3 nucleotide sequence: TGTGCCAGCAGCTTACGGGTTCGCGACGAGCAGTACTTC.

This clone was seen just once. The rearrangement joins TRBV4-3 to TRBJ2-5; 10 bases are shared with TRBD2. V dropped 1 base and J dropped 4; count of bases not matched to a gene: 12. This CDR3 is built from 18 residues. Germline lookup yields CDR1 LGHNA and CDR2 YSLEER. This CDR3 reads CASSQGRTSGQGGETQYF. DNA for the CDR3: TGCGCCAGCAGCCAAGGCCGGACTAGCGGTCAAGGGGGAGAGACCCAGTACTTC.

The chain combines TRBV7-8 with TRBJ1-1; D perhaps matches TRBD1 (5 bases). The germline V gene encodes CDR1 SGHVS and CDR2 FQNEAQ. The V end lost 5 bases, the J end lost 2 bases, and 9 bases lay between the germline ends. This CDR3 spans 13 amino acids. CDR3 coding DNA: TGTGCCAGCAGCGACAGCGCCAACACTGAAGCTTTCTTT. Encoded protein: CASSDSANTEAFF.

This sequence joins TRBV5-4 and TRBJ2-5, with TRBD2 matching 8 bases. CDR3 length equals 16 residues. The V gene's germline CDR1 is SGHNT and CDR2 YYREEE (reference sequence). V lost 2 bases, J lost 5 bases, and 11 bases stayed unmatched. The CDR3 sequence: CASSLATGTRGETQYF. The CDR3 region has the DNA TGTGCCAGCAGCTTAGCTACCGGGACTAGGGGCGAGACCCAGTACTTC.

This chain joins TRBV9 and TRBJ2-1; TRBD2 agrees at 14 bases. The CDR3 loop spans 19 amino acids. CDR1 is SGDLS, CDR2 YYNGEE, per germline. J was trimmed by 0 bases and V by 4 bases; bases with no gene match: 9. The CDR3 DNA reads TGTGCCAGCAGCCCAAGGACTAGCGGGAGGTCGAGCTCCTACAATGAGCAGTTCTTC. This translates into CASSPRTSGRSSSYNEQFF.

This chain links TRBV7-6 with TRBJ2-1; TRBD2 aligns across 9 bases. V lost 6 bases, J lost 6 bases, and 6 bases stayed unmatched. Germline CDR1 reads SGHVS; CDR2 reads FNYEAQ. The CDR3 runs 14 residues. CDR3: CASRRAGGRNEQFF. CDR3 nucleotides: TGTGCCAGCAGGAGGGCGGGGGGGCGCAATGAGCAGTTCTTC.

The chain's CDR3 is CASSLDRGGETQYF. Here the CDR3 DNA reads TGTGCCAGCAGCTTGGACAGGGGCGGAGAGACCCAGTACTTC. V is TRBV5-4 and J is TRBJ2-5, with 7 bases that match TRBD1. This CDR3 comprises 14 residues. The germline CDR1 and CDR2 sequences are SGHNT and YYREEE (reference sequence). V gave up 0 bases and J gave up 4 bases; unmatched junction bases: 3. Variable domain in full (rest from reference TRBV5-4 and TRBJ2-5): ETGVTQSPTHLIKTRGQQVTLRCSSQSGHNTVSWYQQALGQGPQFIFQYYREEENGRGNFPPRFSGLQFPNYSSELNVNALELDDSALYLCASSLDRGGETQYFGPGTRLLVL.